This is a list of T cell receptor beta chains from one sample in a study of Graves' ophthalmopathy and Graves' hyperthyroidism. Using its own MiXCR run on the multiplex PCR reads, TCRdb lists one record per CDR3 protein. This table has about half a million distinct CDR3 sequences, approximately 15% appearing once. The sequenced sample consisted of blood. These receptors originate from a woman aged 25 to 45 with Graves' ophthalmopathy. CDR3s include the opening cysteine and the closing phenylalanine or tryptophan. D genes are given only for firm matches. Size is omitted from some rows. Given values are once, few, many or a class for expanded clones.

D,size,V,J,CDR3,DNA
-,-,TRBV27,TRBJ1-1,CASTSKWGPSRGTEAFF,TGTGCCAGCACCTCAAAGTGGGGCCCATCCCGGGGCACTGAAGCTTTCTTT
TRBD1,many,TRBV5-6,TRBJ2-7,CASSWGQGNEQYF,TGTGCCAGCAGCTGGGGACAGGGGAACGAGCAGTACTTC
TRBD1,many,TRBV6-5,TRBJ1-6,CASSYSPGGNSPLHF,TGTGCCAGCAGTTACTCGCCAGGGGGTAATTCACCCCTCCACTTT
TRBD1,many,TRBV19,TRBJ1-5,CATQTGDNQPQHF,TGTGCCACCCAGACAGGGGACAATCAGCCCCAGCATTTT
-,many,TRBV12-5,TRBJ1-2,CASGTLQGSRYTF,TGTGCTAGTGGTACCCTCCAGGGGTCCCGCTACACCTTC
TRBD2,many,TRBV20-1,TRBJ2-5,CSASLAGVIETQYF,TGCAGTGCTTCCCTAGCGGGAGTAATAGAGACCCAGTACTTC
-,-,TRBV24-1,TRBJ2-5,CATSDPEWTQYF,TGTGCCACCAGTGATCCTGAGTGGACCCAGTACTTC
TRBD2,many,TRBV28,TRBJ2-7,CASSRPGLAGETDEQYF,TGTGCCAGCAGTCGTCCGGGACTAGCGGGAGAGACGGACGAGCAGTACTTC
TRBD1,many,TRBV14,TRBJ1-1,CASSPSGTGAFSDTEAFF,TGTGCCAGCAGCCCTTCTGGGACAGGGGCATTCTCGGACACTGAAGCTTTCTTT
-,-,TRBV6-2/TRBV6-3,TRBJ2-2,CASSSLTPGGGHYTGELFF,TGTGCCAGCAGTAGTTTAACGCCAGGAGGGGGCCATTACACCGGGGAGCTGTTTTTT
-,many,TRBV30,TRBJ2-7,CAWSEGHLEQYF,TGTGCCTGGAGTGAGGGTCACTTGGAGCAGTACTTC
-,many,TRBV30,TRBJ1-2,CAWSRNRENGYTF,TGTGCCTGGAGCCGTAACCGGGAAAATGGCTACACCTTC
TRBD1,many,TRBV18,TRBJ2-7,CASSHGQDYEQYF,TGTGCCAGCTCGCACGGACAGGACTACGAGCAGTACTTC
-,many,TRBV2,TRBJ2-2,CASRAGTANTGELFF,TGTGCCAGCAGGGCAGGGACTGCGAACACCGGGGAGCTGTTTTTT
-,-,TRBV4-1,TRBJ2-7,CASSQTSSYEQYF,TGCGCCAGCAGCCAAACTTCAAGTTACGAGCAGTACTTC
-,-,TRBV4-2,TRBJ1-1,CASRKVGSGNTEAFF,TGTGCCAGCCGGAAGGTAGGGTCGGGGAACACTGAAGCTTTCTTT
TRBD1,-,TRBV2,TRBJ1-5,CASSGGSAQPQHF,TGTGCCAGCTCAGGGGGCTCGGCTCAGCCCCAGCATTTT
TRBD1,-,TRBV11-1,TRBJ1-2,CASSLAATGGGGYTF,TGTGCCAGCAGCTTAGCGGCGACAGGGGGCGGAGGCTACACCTTC
-,many,TRBV7-2,TRBJ2-2,CASSLAQLTGELFF,TGTGCCAGCAGCTTAGCGCAGCTTACCGGGGAGCTGTTTTTT
-,many,TRBV7-2,TRBJ2-2,CASSLRLSGELFF,TGTGCCAGCAGCTTAAGGTTGTCCGGGGAGCTGTTTTTT
-,-,TRBV11-1,TRBJ2-3,CASSSSPGDTDTQYF,TGTGCCAGCAGCTCCTCCCCAGGGGACACAGATACGCAGTATTTT
-,many,TRBV14,TRBJ1-2,CASSQDTNYGYTF,TGTGCCAGCAGCCAAGACACGAACTATGGCTACACCTTC
TRBD1,many,TRBV28,TRBJ1-2,CATKGAIHYGYTF,TGTGCCACTAAGGGGGCGATTCACTATGGCTACACCTTC
-,many,TRBV12-3/TRBV12-4,TRBJ1-6,CASSLVGSNSPLHF,TGTGCCAGCAGTTTGGTAGGGAGCAATTCACCCCTCCACTTT
TRBD1,many,TRBV6-5,TRBJ2-7,CASSYTRPGTGYEQYF,TGTGCCAGCAGTTACACACGTCCCGGGACAGGGTACGAGCAGTACTTC
-,many,TRBV3-1,TRBJ2-5,CASSQDRQVEETQYF,TGTGCCAGCAGCCAAGATAGGCAGGTTGAGGAGACCCAGTACTTC
-,many,TRBV29-1,TRBJ1-1,CSVSWGEAFF,TGCAGCGTCTCTTGGGGGGAGGCTTTCTTT
TRBD1,many,TRBV6-1,TRBJ2-7,CASTPDRAYEQYF,TGTGCCAGCACCCCCGACAGGGCCTACGAGCAGTACTTC
-,many,TRBV27,TRBJ2-7,CASSLRFGTQYEQYF,TGTGCCAGCAGTTTAAGATTTGGGACCCAATACGAGCAGTACTTC
TRBD1,many,TRBV7-2,TRBJ1-2,CASSPGQRLGYGYTF,TGTGCCAGCAGCCCGGGACAGCGACTTGGCTATGGCTACACCTTC
-,many,TRBV10-3,TRBJ2-7,CAISDTPLSRGIETYEQYF,TGTGCCATCAGTGATACCCCCCTTAGCCGCGGGATAGAAACCTACGAGCAGTACTTC
TRBD1,once,TRBV11-1,TRBJ1-3,CASSSQGQRRSGNTIYF,TGTGCCAGCAGCTCCCAGGGACAGAGACGCTCTGGAAACACCATATATTTT
-,few,TRBV19,TRBJ1-1,CASSTTPGGTEAFF,TGTGCCAGTAGTACAACCCCAGGAGGCACTGAAGCTTTCTTT
-,many,TRBV7-8,TRBJ2-2,CASSLEFSWNTGELFF,TGTGCCAGCAGCTTAGAGTTTTCCTGGAACACCGGGGAGCTGTTTTTT
-,many,TRBV6-1,TRBJ2-5,CASITELGTQYF,TGTGCCAGCATAACAGAGCTCGGGACCCAGTACTTC
-,-,TRBV28,TRBJ1-1,CAILGLNTEAFF,TGTGCCATCCTAGGTCTGAACACTGAAGCTTTCTTT
-,many,TRBV11-2,TRBJ2-4,CASSKTGAAGNIKYF,TGTGCCAGCAGCAAGACCGGAGCCGCCGGGAACATTAAGTACTTC
-,-,TRBV18,TRBJ1-5,CASSPFIPSSNQPQHF,TGTGCCAGCTCACCTTTTATTCCTTCGAGCAATCAGCCCCAGCATTTT
-,many,TRBV29-1,TRBJ2-4,CSVDEGGGKNIQYF,TGCAGCGTTGACGAGGGTGGGGGCAAAAACATTCAGTACTTC
-,many,TRBV5-1,TRBJ2-2,CASSPLSNTGELFF,TGCGCCAGCAGCCCCCTCAGCAATACCGGGGAGCTGTTTTTT
-,-,TRBV3-1,TRBJ2-2,CASSQGTNTGELFF,TGTGCCAGCAGCCAAGGCACGAACACCGGGGAGCTGTTTTTT
-,many,TRBV2,TRBJ1-1,CASSVKGNTEAFF,TGTGCCAGCAGTGTAAAAGGGAACACTGAAGCTTTCTTT
-,many,TRBV6-2/TRBV6-3,TRBJ2-2,CASSSGAITGELFF,TGTGCCAGCAGTTCGGGGGCAATCACCGGGGAGCTGTTTTTT
-,many,TRBV9,TRBJ1-1,CASSVGAAPGPHTEAFF,TGTGCCAGCAGCGTAGGGGCAGCCCCGGGACCCCACACTGAAGCTTTCTTT
-,many,TRBV2,TRBJ2-2,CASLNTGELFF,TGTGCCAGCTTGAACACCGGGGAGCTGTTTTTT
-,many,TRBV28,TRBJ2-7,CASSSPGSWGERKYEQYF,TGTGCCAGCAGTTCCCCCGGGTCGTGGGGGGAAAGAAAATACGAGCAGTACTTC
TRBD1,few,TRBV6-4,TRBJ2-2,CASSRPGQGTNTGELFF,TGTGCCAGCAGTCGACCGGGACAGGGAACCAACACCGGGGAGCTGTTTTTT
-,many,TRBV15,TRBJ1-6,CATSSLGLRYNSPLHF,TGTGCCACCAGCAGTCTAGGACTTAGATATAATTCACCCCTCCACTTT
TRBD1,many,TRBV20-1,TRBJ1-5,CSALSQGAYSNQPQHF,TGCAGTGCTCTGTCCCAGGGGGCCTATAGCAATCAGCCCCAGCATTTT
-,many,TRBV6-2/TRBV6-3,TRBJ1-5,CASSYSRSRISNQPQHF,TGTGCCAGCAGTTACTCGCGCAGCAGGATTAGCAATCAGCCCCAGCATTTT